These 14 T cell receptor beta chains originate from one sample sequenced in a study of shared clonotypes between healthy human individuals. Sequencing used immunoSEQ multiplex PCR; TCRdb keeps in-frame clones, though not all of them. This sample yields roughly 1.5 million clones, of which 95% to 99% are seen a single time; less than 0.55% belongs to the top ten. The sample consisted of naive CD4+ T cells sorted from blood. As to subset: CD45RA+ positively selected. The receptors originated from a man in his thirties or forties in good health.

This sequence joins TRBV6-1 and TRBJ2-1; D remains ambiguous. Germline V gene lookup returns CDR1 MNHNS and CDR2 SASEGT. The V end was cut by 10 bases, the J end by 2 bases, with 15 bases between. CDR3 length equals 14 residues. The CDR3 reads CATGPRSAYNEQFF. CDR3 DNA sequence: TGTGCCACCGGACCCCGTTCGGCCTACAATGAGCAGTTCTTC.

This clone was counted a single time. The V and J genes are TRBV18 and TRBJ1-2, with a possible D match to TRBD1 (6 bases). Germline V gene data show CDR1 as KGHSH and CDR2 as LQKENI. The V and J ends lost 3 bases and 4 bases respectively, with 15 bases between them. The CDR3 length is 15 residues. DNA for the CDR3: TGTGCCAGCTCACCTTCAGGGGCTGAACTCTATGGCTACACCTTC. Translation: CASSPSGAELYGYTF.

As concerns this clone: The identical CDR3 is also encoded by other nucleotide sequences in the sample. The chain carries TRBV5-1 and TRBJ2-3; D is uncertain. V was cut by 0 bases and J by 1 base, with 6 bases left in between. Germline CDR1 SGHRS, CDR2 YFSETQ. The CDR3 has 14 amino acids. CDR3 bases: TGCGCCAGCAGCTTGGTCCAGGGCACAGATACGCAGTATTTT. This gives the protein CASSLVQGTDTQYF.

This rearrangement joins TRBV10-3 to TRBJ1-2; 7 positions agree with TRBD1. CDR3 length equals 12 residues. Germline V gene lookup returns CDR1 ENHRY and CDR2 SYGVKD. J lost 2 bases, V lost 11 bases, and 5 bases had no gene match. The CDR3 DNA is TGTGCCTCGAAACAGGGGAACTATGGCTACACCTTC. It specifies CASKQGNYGYTF.

V and J are TRBV6-5 and TRBJ1-1; D is undetermined. CDR1 and CDR2 (germline): MNHEY, SVGAGI. The CDR3 runs to 14 residues. V was clipped by 2 bases and J by 1 base, with 8 bases between them. The CDR3, as DNA: TGTGCCAGCAGTTACAGACGGCAGAACACTGAAGCTTTCTTT. Residues: CASSYRRQNTEAFF.

This clone was seen only once. V usage is TRBV10-1 and J usage is TRBJ2-1, with 10 bases identical to TRBD2. Germline CDR1 and CDR2: WNHNN and SYGVQD (reference sequence). V gave up 5 bases and J gave up 2 bases; unmatched junction bases: 9. CDR3 size: 17 residues. CDR3 DNA: TGCGCCAGCAGTAATCTAGCGGGAGAGTTCCCCTACAATGAGCAGTTCTTC. It codes for CASSNLAGEFPYNEQFF.

This chain joins TRBV11-1 and TRBJ2-1, with 11 bases aligning to TRBD2. This CDR3 comprises 14 residues. Per germline, CDR1 SGHAT and CDR2 FQDESV (reference sequence). V lost 3 bases to trimming and J lost 8 bases; unmatched junction nucleotides: 3. CDR3 sequence reads: CASSFSGRVDEQFF. DNA for the CDR3: TGTGCCAGCAGCTTTAGCGGGAGGGTGGATGAGCAGTTCTTC.

CDR3: CASSLRMLGGGNTGELFF. Written as DNA, the CDR3 is TGTGCCAGCAGCTTAAGGATGTTGGGCGGAGGGAACACCGGGGAGCTGTTTTTT. V and J are TRBV11-2 and TRBJ2-2; tentatively, D is TRBD2 (5 bases). Germline V gene lookup returns CDR1 SGHAT and CDR2 FQNNGV. The CDR3 extends over 18 amino acids. Between the trimmed V and J ends, which lost 2 bases and 1 base, there was a span of 17 bases.

This clone was seen only once. V is TRBV7-3 and J is TRBJ2-1; 7 nucleotides agree with TRBD2. Germline CDR1 reads SGHTA; CDR2 reads FQGTGA. The length of the CDR3 is 14 residues. Trimming at V came to 1 base and at J to 6 bases, leaving 3 bases not matched to a gene. CDR3 in DNA: TGTGCCAGCAGCTTAAGCGGGAGTGGCAATGAGCAGTTCTTC. It is translated as CASSLSGSGNEQFF.

V gene TRBV4-1 combines with J gene TRBJ2-1; TRBD2 matches 7 bases. The trim removed 1 base at V and 3 bases at J, leaving 9 bases unmatched. Per germline, CDR1 MGHRA and CDR2 YSYEKL. This CDR3 has 17 amino acids. This CDR3 reads CASSQVLRQRGYNEQFF. The DNA of the CDR3 is TGCGCCAGCAGCCAAGTACTTCGACAGCGGGGCTACAATGAGCAGTTCTTC.

The V call is TRBV14, the J call TRBJ1-5, with no clear D. Germline lookup yields CDR1 SGHDN and CDR2 FVKESK. Trimming stripped 0 bases from V and 7 bases from J, with 10 bases between. CDR3 length equals 14 residues. This chain's CDR3 is CASSQEGLGQPQHF. The CDR3 region has the DNA TGTGCCAGCAGCCAAGAGGGATTGGGGCAGCCCCAGCATTTT.

This clone was seen once. The J gene is TRBJ2-1, the V gene TRBV29-1; 7 bases are shared with TRBD2. Trimming took 3 bases from V and 5 from J; bases not matched to a gene: 16. The CDR3 sequence is 17 residues long. The germline V gene encodes CDR1 SQVTM and CDR2 ANQGSEA. This CDR3 reads CSVDGVWRERPNNEQFF. CDR3 in DNA: TGCAGCGTTGACGGGGTCTGGCGGGAGCGGCCTAACAATGAGCAGTTCTTC.

The rearrangement uses TRBV5-6 and TRBJ2-5; TRBD2 might be the D (6 bases). The CDR3 runs to 14 residues. Germline V CDR1 and CDR2: SGHDT, YYEEEE. V was clipped by 7 bases and J by 4 bases, with 17 bases between them. CDR3 DNA: TGTGCCAGCCGGCCCGAGGGAGGAGGAGAGACCCAGTACTTC. Translating gives CASRPEGGGETQYF.

This clone was seen a single time. The chain carries TRBV12-5 and TRBJ1-2; the match to TRBD1 covers 7 bases. Germline CDR1 and CDR2: LGHNT and FRNRAP. Losses at the gene ends were 6 bases for V and 14 bases for J; bases not matched to a gene: 12. CDR3 length equals 12 residues. The DNA for the CDR3 is TGTGCTAGTGGGACCACAGGGGCCCCCTATACCTTC. It specifies CASGTTGAPYTF.